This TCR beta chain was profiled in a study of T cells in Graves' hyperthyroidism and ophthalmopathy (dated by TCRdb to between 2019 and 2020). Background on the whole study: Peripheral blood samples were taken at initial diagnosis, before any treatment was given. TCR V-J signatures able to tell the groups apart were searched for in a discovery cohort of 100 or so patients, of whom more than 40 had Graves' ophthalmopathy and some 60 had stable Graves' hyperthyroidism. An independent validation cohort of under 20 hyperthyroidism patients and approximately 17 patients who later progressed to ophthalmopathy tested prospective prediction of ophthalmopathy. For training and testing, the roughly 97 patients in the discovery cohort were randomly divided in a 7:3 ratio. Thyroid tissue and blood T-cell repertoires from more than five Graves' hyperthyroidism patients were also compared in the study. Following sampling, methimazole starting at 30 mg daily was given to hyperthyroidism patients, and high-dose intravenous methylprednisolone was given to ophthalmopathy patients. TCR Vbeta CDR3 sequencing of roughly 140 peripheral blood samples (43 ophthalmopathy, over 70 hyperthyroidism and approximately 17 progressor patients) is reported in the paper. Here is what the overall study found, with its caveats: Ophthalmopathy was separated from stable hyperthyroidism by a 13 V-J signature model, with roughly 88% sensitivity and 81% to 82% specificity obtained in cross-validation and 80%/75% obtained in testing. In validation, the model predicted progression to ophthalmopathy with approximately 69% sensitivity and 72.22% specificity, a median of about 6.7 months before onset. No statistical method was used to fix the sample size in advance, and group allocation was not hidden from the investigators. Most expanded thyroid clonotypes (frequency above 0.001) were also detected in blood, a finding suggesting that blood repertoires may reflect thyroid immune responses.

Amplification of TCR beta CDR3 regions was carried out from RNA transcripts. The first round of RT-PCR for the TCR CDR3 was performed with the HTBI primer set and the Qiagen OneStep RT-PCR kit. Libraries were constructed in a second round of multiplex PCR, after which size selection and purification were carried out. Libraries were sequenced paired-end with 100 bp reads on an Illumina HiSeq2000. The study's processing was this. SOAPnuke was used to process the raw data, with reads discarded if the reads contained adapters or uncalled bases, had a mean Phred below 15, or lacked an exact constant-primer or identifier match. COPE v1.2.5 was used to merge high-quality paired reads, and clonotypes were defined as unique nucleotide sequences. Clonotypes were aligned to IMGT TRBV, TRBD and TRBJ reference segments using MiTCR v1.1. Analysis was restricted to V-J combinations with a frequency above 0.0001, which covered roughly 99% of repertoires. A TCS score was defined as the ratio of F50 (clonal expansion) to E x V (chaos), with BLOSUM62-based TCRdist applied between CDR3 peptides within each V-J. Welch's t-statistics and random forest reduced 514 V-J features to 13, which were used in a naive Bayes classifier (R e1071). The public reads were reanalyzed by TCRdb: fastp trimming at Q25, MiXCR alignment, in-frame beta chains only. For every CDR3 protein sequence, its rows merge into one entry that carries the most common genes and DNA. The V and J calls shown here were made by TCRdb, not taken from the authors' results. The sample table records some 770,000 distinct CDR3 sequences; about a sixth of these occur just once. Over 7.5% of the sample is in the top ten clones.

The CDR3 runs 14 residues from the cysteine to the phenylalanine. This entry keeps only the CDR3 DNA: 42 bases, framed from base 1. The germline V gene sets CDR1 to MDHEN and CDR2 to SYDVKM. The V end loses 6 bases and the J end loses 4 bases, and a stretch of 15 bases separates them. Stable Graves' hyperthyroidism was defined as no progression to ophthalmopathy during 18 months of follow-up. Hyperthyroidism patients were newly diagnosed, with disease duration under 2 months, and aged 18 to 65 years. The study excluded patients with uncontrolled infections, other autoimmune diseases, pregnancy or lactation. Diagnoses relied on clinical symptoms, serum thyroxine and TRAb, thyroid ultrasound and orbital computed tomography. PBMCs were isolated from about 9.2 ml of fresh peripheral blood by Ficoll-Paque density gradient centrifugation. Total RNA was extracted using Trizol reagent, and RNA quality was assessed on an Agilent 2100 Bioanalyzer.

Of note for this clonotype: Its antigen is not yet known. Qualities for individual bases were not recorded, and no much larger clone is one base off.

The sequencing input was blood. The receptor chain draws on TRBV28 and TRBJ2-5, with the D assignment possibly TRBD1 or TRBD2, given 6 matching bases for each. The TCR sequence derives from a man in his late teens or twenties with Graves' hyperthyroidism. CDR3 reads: CASRGRGAGETQYF. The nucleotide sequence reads TGTGCCAGCAGGGGTAGGGGGGCGGGAGAGACCCAGTACTTC.